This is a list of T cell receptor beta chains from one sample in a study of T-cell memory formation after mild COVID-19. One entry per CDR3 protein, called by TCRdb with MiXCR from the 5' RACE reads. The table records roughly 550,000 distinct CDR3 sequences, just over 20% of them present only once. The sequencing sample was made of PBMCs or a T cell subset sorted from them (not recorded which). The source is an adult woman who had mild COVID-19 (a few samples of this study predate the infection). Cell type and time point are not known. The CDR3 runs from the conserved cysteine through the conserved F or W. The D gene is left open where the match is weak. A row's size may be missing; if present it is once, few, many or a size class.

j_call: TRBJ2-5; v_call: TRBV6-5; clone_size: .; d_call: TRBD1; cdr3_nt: TGTGCCAGCAGCCTCGGACAGGGGGCAAGGTTCGAACAAGAGACCCAGTACTTC; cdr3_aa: CASSLGQGARFEQETQYF
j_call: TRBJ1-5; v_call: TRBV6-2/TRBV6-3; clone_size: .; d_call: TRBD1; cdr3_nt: TGTGCCAGCCGACCCTCGACCCTGACAGGGATGGGTCAGCCCCAGCATTTT; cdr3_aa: CASRPSTLTGMGQPQHF
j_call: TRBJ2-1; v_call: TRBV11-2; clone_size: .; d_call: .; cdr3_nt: TGTGCCAGCAGCCCAGGACGCGAAAGGGCCAATGAGCAGTTCTTC; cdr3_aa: CASSPGRERANEQFF
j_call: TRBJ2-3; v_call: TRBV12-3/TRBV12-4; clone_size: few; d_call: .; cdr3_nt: TGTGCCAGCAGTTTCTTGGTCGGGGGTTACACAGATACGCAGTATTTT; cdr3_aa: CASSFLVGGYTDTQYF
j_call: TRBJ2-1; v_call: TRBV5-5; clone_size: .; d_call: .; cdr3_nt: TGTGCCAGCAGCTCCCCGGTCCTGGCGGGCTCCTACAATGAGCAGTTCTTC; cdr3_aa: CASSSPVLAGSYNEQFF
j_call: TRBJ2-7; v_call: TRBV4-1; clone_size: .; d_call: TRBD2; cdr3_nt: TGCGCCAGCAGCCCTAACGGACTAGCGGAATACGAGCAGTACTTC; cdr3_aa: CASSPNGLAEYEQYF
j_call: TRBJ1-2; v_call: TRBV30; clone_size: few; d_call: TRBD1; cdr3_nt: TGTGCCTGGAGTGTCGGGACAGGGGGCTTAGGCTACACCTTC; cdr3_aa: CAWSVGTGGLGYTF
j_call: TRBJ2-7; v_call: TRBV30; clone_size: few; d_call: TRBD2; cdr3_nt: TGTGCCTGGAGTGTATTCCGGACTAGCGGGAACTCCTACGAGCAGTACTTC; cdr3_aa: CAWSVFRTSGNSYEQYF
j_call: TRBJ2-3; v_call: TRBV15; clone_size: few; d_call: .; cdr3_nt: TGTGCCACCAGCAGAGATCTAGCTCAAGATACGCAGTATTTT; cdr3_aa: CATSRDLAQDTQYF
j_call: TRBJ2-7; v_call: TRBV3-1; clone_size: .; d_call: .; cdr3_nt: TGTGCCAGCAGCCAAGTGCGCGAGCAGTACTTC; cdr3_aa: CASSQVREQYF
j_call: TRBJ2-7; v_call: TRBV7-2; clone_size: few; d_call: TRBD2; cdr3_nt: TGTGCCAGCAGTTTTTCGGGACTAAGTTCCCACGAGCAGTACTTC; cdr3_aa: CASSFSGLSSHEQYF
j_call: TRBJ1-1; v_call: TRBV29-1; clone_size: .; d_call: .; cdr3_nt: TGCAGCGGCCAGACAGCAGGGGTCACTGAAGCTTTCTTT; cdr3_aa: CSGQTAGVTEAFF
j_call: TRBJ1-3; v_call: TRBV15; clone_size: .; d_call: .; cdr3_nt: TGTGCCACCAGCAGAGTGAGGGCTCACTCTGGAAACACCATATATTTT; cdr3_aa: CATSRVRAHSGNTIYF
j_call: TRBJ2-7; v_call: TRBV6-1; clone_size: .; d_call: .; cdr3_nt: TGTGCCAGCAGGGAGACTAGCTACGAGCAGTACTTC; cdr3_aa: CASRETSYEQYF
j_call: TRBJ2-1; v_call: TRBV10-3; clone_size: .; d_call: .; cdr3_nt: TGTGCCATCAGTGAGACTAATGAGCAGTTCTTC; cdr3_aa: CAISETNEQFF
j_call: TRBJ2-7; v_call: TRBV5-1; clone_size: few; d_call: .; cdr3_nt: TGCGCCAGCAGCATAACAGACGAGCAGTACTTC; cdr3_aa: CASSITDEQYF
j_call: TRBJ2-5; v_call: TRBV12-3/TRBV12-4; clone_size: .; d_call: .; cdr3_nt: TGTGCCAGCAGTTTAGGATCGCTGGAAGAGACCCAGTACTTC; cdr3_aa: CASSLGSLEETQYF
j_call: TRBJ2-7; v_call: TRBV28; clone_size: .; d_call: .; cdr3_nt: TGTGCCAGCAGTTTGTACAGACTCTACGAGCAGTACTTC; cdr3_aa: CASSLYRLYEQYF